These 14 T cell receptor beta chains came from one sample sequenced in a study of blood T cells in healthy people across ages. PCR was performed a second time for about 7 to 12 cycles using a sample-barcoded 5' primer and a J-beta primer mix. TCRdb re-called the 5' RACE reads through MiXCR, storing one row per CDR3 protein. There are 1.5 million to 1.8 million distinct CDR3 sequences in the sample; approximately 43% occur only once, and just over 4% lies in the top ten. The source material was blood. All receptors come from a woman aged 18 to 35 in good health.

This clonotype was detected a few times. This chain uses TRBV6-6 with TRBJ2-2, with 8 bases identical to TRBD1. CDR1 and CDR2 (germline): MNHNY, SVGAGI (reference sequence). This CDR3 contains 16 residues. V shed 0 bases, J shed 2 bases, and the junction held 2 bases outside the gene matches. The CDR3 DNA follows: TGTGCCAGCAGTTACTCTGACAGGGGAAACACCGGGGAGCTGTTTTTT. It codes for CASSYSDRGNTGELFF.

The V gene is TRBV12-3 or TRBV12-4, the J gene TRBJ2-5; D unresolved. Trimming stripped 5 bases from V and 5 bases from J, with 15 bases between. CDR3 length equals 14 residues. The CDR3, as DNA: TGTGCCAGCAGTCCCCGGTCCCCTGGGGAGACCCAGTACTTC. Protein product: CASSPRSPGETQYF.

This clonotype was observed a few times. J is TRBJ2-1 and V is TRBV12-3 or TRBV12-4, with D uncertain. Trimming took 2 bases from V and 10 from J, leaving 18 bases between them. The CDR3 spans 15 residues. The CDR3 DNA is TGTGCCAGCAGTTTACTCGGGCTCAGACTTCGGGAGCAGTTCTTC. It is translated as CASSLLGLRLREQFF.

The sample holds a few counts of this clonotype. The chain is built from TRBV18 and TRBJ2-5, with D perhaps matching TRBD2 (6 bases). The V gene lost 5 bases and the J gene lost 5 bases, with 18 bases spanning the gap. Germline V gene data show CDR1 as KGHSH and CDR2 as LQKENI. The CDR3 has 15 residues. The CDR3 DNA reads TGTGCCAGCTCAGAGTTTGAGGGAGGCGAGGAGACCCAGTACTTC. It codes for CASSEFEGGEETQYF.

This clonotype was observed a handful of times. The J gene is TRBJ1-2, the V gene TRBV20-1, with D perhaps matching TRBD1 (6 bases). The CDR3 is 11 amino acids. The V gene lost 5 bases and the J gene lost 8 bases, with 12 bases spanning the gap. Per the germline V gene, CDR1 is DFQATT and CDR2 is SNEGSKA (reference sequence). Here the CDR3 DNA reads TGCAGTGCTTCACAGGGATTCGGCTACACCTTC. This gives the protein CSASQGFGYTF.

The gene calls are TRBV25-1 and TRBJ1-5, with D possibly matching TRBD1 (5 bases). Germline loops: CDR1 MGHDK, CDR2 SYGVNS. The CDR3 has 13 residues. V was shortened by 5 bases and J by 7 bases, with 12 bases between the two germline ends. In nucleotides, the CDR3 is TGTGCCAGCAGTCGGGGGACCGGGCAGCCCCAGCATTTT. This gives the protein CASSRGTGQPQHF.

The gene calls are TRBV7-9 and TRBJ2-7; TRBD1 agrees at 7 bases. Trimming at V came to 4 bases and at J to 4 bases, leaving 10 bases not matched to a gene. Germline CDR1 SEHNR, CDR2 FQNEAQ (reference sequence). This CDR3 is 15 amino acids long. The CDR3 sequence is CASSSEDRIPYEQYF. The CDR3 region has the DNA TGTGCCAGCAGCTCTGAGGACAGGATACCATACGAGCAGTACTTC.

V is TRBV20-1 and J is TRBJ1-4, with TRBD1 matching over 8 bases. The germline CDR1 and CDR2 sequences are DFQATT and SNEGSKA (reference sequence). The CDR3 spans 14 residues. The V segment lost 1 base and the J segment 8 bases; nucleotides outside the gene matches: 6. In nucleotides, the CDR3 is TGCAGTGCTAGAGTCGGGACAGGAGCCGAAAAACTGTTTTTT. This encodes CSARVGTGAEKLFF.

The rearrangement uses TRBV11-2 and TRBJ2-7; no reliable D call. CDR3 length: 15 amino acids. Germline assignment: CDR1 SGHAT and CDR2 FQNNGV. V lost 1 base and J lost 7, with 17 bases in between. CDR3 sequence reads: CASSLVVARSNEQYF. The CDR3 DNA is TGTGCCAGCAGCTTAGTAGTAGCCCGATCCAATGAGCAGTACTTC.

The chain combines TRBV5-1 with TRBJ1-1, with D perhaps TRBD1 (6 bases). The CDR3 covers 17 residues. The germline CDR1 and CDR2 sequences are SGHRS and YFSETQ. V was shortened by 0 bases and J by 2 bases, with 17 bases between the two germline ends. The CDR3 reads CASSLDRARRLNTEAFF. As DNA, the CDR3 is TGCGCCAGCAGCTTGGACAGGGCCCGGAGACTAAACACTGAAGCTTTCTTT.

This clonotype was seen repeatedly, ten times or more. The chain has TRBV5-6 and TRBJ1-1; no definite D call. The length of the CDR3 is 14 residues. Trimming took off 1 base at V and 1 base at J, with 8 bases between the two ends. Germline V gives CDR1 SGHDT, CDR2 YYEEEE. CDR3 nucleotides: TGTGCCAGCAGCTTGTATGGAGGGAACACTGAAGCTTTCTTT. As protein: CASSLYGGNTEAFF.

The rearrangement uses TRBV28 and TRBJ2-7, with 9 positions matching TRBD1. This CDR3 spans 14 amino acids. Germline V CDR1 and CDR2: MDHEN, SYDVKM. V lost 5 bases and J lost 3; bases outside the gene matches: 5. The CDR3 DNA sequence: TGTGCCAGCAGTCCCGCGGACAGGGGCTACGAGCAGTACTTC. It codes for CASSPADRGYEQYF.

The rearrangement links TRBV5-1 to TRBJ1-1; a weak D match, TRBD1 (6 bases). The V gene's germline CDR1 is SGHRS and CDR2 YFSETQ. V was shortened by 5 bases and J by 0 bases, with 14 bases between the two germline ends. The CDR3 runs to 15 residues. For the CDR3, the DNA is TGCGCCAGCAGGAAACAGGGCGGATTGAACACTGAAGCTTTCTTT. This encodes CASRKQGGLNTEAFF.

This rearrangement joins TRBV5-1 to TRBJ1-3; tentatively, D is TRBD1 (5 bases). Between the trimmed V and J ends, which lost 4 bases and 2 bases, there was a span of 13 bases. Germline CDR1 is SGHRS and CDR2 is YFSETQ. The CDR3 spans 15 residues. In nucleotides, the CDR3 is TGCGCCAGCAGCCCCTCGGACAAGACTGGAAACACCATATATTTT. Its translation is CASSPSDKTGNTIYF.